This T cell receptor beta chain was identified during a study of cytomegalovirus exposure and HLA in healthy donors. Overall study: Out of 180 million or so T cells, an earlier analysis found fewer than 140 million unique TCR beta sequences in total. The study's findings and limits: Most subjects had HLA-A and HLA-B alleles reportedly predicted accurately by TCR beta sequences. Confirmation in vitro established that a few CMV-associated chains were specific for CMV antigens. Several of the most significant clusters appeared, in a later analysis, to be linked to common viral pathogens.

Points on this clone: What it recognizes is unknown.

PCR employed 60 Vbeta and 13 Jbeta primers. Clones were sequenced by immunoSEQ multiplex PCR, and TCRdb holds only the in-frame ones, with some missing. The sample holds 95,000 to 100,000 clones; around 80% are singletons and the top ten take roughly 8.4%. The CDR3 is made up of 13 amino acids. V dropped 6 bases and J dropped 5; count of bases not matched to a gene: 8. CDR1 and CDR2 from the germline V gene are SQVTM and ANQGSEA. The genes are TRBV29-1 and TRBJ1-2; 8 bases are a match to TRBD1. This sequence was found in a human donor in good health. The specimen sequenced was PBMCs. CDR3 bases: TGCAGCGTGAAGGGCTGGACAGGGTATGGCTACACCTTC. Protein product: CSVKGWTGYGYTF. Filled out from reference TRBV29-1 and TRBJ1-2, the complete variable domain reads SAVISQKPSRDICQRGTSLTIQCQVDSQVTMMFWYRQQPGQSLTLIATANQGSEATYESGFVIDKFPISRPNLTFSTLTVSNMSPEDSSIYLCSVKGWTGYGYTFGSGTRLTVV.